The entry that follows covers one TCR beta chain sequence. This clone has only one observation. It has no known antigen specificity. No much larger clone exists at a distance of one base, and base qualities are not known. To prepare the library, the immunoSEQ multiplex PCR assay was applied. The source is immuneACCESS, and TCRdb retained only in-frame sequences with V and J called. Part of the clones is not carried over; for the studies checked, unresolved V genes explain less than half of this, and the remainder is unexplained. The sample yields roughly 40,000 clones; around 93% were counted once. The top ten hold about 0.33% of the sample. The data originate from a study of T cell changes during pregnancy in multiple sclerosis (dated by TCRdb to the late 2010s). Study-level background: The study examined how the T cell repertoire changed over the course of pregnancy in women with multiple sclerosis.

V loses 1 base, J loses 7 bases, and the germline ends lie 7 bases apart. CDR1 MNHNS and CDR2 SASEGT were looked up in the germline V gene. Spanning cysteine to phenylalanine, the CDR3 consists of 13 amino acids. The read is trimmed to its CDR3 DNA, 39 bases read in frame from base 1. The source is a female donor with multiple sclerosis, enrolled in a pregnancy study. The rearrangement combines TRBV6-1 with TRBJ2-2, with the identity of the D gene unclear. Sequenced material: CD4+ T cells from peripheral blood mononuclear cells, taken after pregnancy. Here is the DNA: TGTGCCAGCAGTGAAGGGAGTATCGGGGAGCTGTTTTTT. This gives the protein CASSEGSIGELFF.